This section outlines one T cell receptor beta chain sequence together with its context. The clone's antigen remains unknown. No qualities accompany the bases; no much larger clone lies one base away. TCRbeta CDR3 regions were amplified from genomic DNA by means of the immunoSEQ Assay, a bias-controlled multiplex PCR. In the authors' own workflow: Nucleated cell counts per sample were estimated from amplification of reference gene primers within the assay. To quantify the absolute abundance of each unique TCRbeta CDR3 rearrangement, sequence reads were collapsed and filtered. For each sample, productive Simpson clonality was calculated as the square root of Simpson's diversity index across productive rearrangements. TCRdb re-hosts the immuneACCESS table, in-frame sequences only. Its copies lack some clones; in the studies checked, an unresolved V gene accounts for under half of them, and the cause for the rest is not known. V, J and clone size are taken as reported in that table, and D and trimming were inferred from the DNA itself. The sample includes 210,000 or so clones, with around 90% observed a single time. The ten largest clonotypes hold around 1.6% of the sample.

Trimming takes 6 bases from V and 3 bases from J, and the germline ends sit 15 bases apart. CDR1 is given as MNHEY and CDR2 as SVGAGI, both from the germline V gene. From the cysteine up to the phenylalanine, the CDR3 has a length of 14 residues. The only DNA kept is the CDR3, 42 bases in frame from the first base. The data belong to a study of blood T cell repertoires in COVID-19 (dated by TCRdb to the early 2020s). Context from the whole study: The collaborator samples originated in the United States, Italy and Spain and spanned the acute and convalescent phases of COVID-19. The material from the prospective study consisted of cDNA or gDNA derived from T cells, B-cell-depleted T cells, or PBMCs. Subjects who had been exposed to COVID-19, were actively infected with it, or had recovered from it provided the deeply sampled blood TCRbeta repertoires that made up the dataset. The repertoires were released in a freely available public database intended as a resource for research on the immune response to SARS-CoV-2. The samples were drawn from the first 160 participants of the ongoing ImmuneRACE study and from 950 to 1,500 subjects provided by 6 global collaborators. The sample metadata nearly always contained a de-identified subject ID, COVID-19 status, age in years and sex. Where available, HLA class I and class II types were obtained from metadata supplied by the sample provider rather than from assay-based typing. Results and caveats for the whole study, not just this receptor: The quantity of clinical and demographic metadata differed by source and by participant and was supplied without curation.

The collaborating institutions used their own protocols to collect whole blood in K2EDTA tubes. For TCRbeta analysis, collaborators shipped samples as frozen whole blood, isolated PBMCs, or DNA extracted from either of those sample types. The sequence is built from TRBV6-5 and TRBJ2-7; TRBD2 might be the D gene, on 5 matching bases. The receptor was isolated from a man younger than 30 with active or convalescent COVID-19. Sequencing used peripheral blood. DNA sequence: TGTGCCAGCAGACGAAGCGGTTACGTCTACGAGCAGTACTTC. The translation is CASRRSGYVYEQYF.